This T cell receptor (beta chain) was retrieved from a study of response to subunit inactivated influenza vaccine. Using its own MiXCR run on the RT-PCR reads, TCRdb lists one record per CDR3 protein. The repertoire has 500,000 to 550,000 distinct CDR3 sequences, 6.5% to 8% of them found once; the top ten carry 13%. V was trimmed by 3 bases and J by 8 bases, leaving 10 bases between them. Germline V gene sequence: CDR1 SEHNR, CDR2 FQNEAQ (reference sequence). The CDR3 length is 12 residues. This chain links TRBV7-9 with TRBJ1-1; no clear D. The origin of this receptor is a man between 50 and 69 years old who received an inactivated influenza vaccine. The material sequenced was PBMCs from blood, taken less than 30 months after vaccination. The CDR3 nucleotides are TGTGCCAGCAGCTTTCGATCACCGGAAGCTTTCTTT. This sequence encodes CASSFRSPEAFF.